Listed here are 23 T cell receptor beta chains from one sample, sequenced in a study of human T cells and chemical hapten exposure. A single record per CDR3 protein comes from TCRdb applying MiXCR to the RACE reads. This table has fewer than 400,000 distinct CDR3 sequences, approximately 6.3% appearing once. Time point here: patch test 1, 2 weeks after DPC sensitization. The treatment is: therapeutic diphenylcyclopropenone sensitization with weekly scalp DPC. Sequencing used whole blood, obtained in connection with sensitization to the hapten diphenylcyclopropenone (DPC). Receptors were obtained from a young woman with alopecia areata. Some clones in this sample may be carry-over from other donors' samples.

Turning to this clonotype: Just one base apart from a much larger clone, this may be a read error. This chain uses TRBV12-3 or TRBV12-4 with TRBJ1-4; possibly TRBD1 for D (5 bases). With 5 bases removed from V and 14 bases from J, the gap between germline ends came to 30 bases. CDR3 length: 17 residues. The DNA for the CDR3 is TGTGCCAGCAGTGGACGGGACCAGCTCGAGTCCAAAGAATTCCTGTTTTTT. Protein: CASSGRDQLESKEFLFF.

The chain has TRBV7-3 and TRBJ2-7; 13 bases map to TRBD2. Looked up from germline, CDR1 is SGHTA and CDR2 is FQGTGA. V lost 5 bases to trimming and J lost 7 bases; unmatched junction nucleotides: 11. The CDR3 runs 16 residues. CDR3 bases: TGTGCCAGCAGCCCGTCAACTAGCGGGGGGGCGAGTGAGCAGTACTTC. Its protein product is CASSPSTSGGASEQYF. The whole variable domain, remainder taken from reference TRBV7-3 and TRBJ2-7, is GAGVSQTPSNKVTEKGKYVELRCDPISGHTALYWYRQSLGQGPEFLIYFQGTGAADDSGLPNDRFFAVRPEGSVSTLKIQRTERGDSAVYLCASSPSTSGGASEQYFGPGTRLTVT.

The chain has TRBV29-1 and TRBJ1-5; 8 bases match TRBD1. V dropped 6 bases and J dropped 1; count of bases not matched to a gene: 8. The CDR3 is made up of 15 amino acids. Germline-derived CDR1 and CDR2 are SQVTM and ANQGSEA. This CDR3 reads CSVTLTGDSNQPQHF. In DNA form, the CDR3 reads TGCAGCGTGACCTTGACAGGGGACAGCAATCAGCCCCAGCATTTT.

This clonotype turned up a few times. The V and J genes are TRBV7-9 and TRBJ2-4; possible D gene TRBD1, 5 bases. Germline CDR1 is SEHNR and CDR2 is FQNEAQ (reference sequence). There are 11 residues in the CDR3. V shed 1 base and J shed 14 bases, with 9 bases lying between them. The DNA of the CDR3 is TGTGCCAGCAGCTTAGGCAGGGAAGAGTACTTC. It codes for CASSLGREEYF.

This clonotype has only a few counts. The V and J genes are TRBV24-1 and TRBJ1-5; 7 nucleotides align to TRBD1. CDR1 KGHDR and CDR2 SFDVKD come from the germline V gene. CDR3 length: 16 amino acids. V lost 3 bases to trimming and J lost 0 bases; unmatched junction nucleotides: 4. CDR3 DNA: TGTGCCACCAGTGATGGGACAGTCAGTAGCAATCAGCCCCAGCATTTT. It yields the protein CATSDGTVSSNQPQHF.

The V and J genes are TRBV7-8 and TRBJ2-5; the D gene could be TRBD1 or TRBD2 (6 bases each). The CDR3 consists of 16 residues. V was trimmed by 1 base and J by 1 base, leaving 13 bases between them. Germline CDR1 is SGHVS and CDR2 is FQNEAQ. The CDR3 protein is CASSLVGGGIQETQYF. The DNA for the CDR3 is TGTGCCAGCAGCTTAGTGGGGGGCGGGATCCAAGAGACCCAGTACTTC.

This clonotype was counted at least ten times. The chain employs TRBV20-1 and TRBJ1-6; D not certain. Germline values: CDR1 DFQATT, CDR2 SNEGSKA (reference sequence). The CDR3 covers 11 residues. V was trimmed by 6 bases and J by 14 bases, leaving 14 bases between them. CDR3 sequence reads: CSAFSRRALHF. The CDR3 coding sequence is TGCAGTGCCTTTAGTCGGCGGGCCCTCCACTTT.

V gene TRBV5-1 combines with J gene TRBJ2-1; D is uncertain. The germline V gene encodes CDR1 SGHRS and CDR2 YFSETQ. The CDR3 covers 14 residues. V dropped 7 bases and J dropped 0 bases, with 11 bases sitting between them. The CDR3 reads CASSQMSSYNEQFF. As DNA, the CDR3 is TGCGCCAGCTCCCAGATGAGCTCCTACAATGAGCAGTTCTTC.

This clonotype showed up many times. V gene TRBV6-1 combines with J gene TRBJ1-4; D unresolved. In germline, CDR1 is MNHNS, CDR2 SASEGT. The CDR3 runs to 15 residues. Trimming removed 5 bases from V and 0 bases from J, with 10 bases in between. The CDR3 sequence: CASSQYRPTNEKLFF. The CDR3 nucleotides read TGTGCCAGCAGTCAATACAGACCAACTAATGAAAAACTGTTTTTT.

This chain connects TRBV6-6 to TRBJ1-5; perhaps TRBD1 as D (6 bases). Trimming took 5 bases from V and 5 from J, leaving 13 bases between them. Germline V gene sequence: CDR1 MNHNY, CDR2 SVGAGI (reference sequence). The CDR3 has 14 amino acids. The CDR3 DNA reads TGTGCCAGCAGTCCCCTACAGGGAGATCAGCCCCAGCATTTT. Translation: CASSPLQGDQPQHF.

This clonotype was detected a few times. V is TRBV5-5 and J is TRBJ1-6, with D tentatively TRBD1 (6 bases). Trimming took off 4 bases at V and 7 bases at J, with 21 bases between the two ends. The germline V gene has CDR1 SGHKS and CDR2 YYEKEE (reference sequence). The CDR3 has 17 residues. The CDR3 region is CASSPRGTPTGNSPLHF. In DNA, the CDR3 is TGTGCCAGCAGCCCGAGGGGGACTCCCACGGGCAATTCACCCCTCCACTTT.

This clonotype was seen only a few times. The rearrangement uses TRBV14 and TRBJ2-1, with a tentative D call TRBD2 (6 bases). Germline V CDR1 and CDR2: SGHDN, FVKESK. V was cut by 6 bases and J by 4 bases, with 13 bases left in between. This CDR3 contains 14 residues. The CDR3 region is CASSVWGVYNEQFF. The CDR3 bases are TGTGCCAGCAGTGTTTGGGGGGTGTACAATGAGCAGTTCTTC.

This clonotype has just a few counts. The chain is built from TRBV13 and TRBJ1-1, with 8 bases lining up with TRBD1. Germline trimming cut 3 bases from V and 2 bases from J; bases unmatched to any gene: 5. Germline CDR1 and CDR2: PRHDT and FYEKMQ (reference sequence). This CDR3 region has 15 residues. CDR3 DNA sequence: TGTGCCAGCAGCTTTAATGGACAGGGAAACACTGAAGCTTTCTTT. Protein sequence: CASSFNGQGNTEAFF.

This clonotype appeared many times. This sequence joins TRBV29-1 and TRBJ2-6; D call uncertain. The ends were cut back, 4 bases at V and 0 bases at J, with 10 bases in the middle. Germline V gene data show CDR1 as SQVTM and CDR2 as ANQGSEA. This CDR3 region has 15 residues. CDR3: CSVGEVPSGANVLTF. The DNA for the CDR3 is TGCAGCGTTGGGGAAGTTCCCTCTGGGGCCAACGTCCTGACTTTC.

The table lists this clonotype with a few counts. The CDR3 loop reads CASSHGGLTGELFF. CDR3 DNA sequence: TGTGCCAGCAGCCACGGGGGGCTTACCGGGGAGCTGTTTTTT. The chain has TRBV11-1 and TRBJ2-2; possibly TRBD2 for D (7 bases). This CDR3 spans 14 amino acids. The V gene lost 5 bases and the J gene lost 5 bases, with 12 bases spanning the gap. Germline V gene lookup returns CDR1 SGHAT and CDR2 FQDESV (reference sequence).

This chain joins TRBV27 and TRBJ1-5; D might be TRBD1 (6 bases). With 6 bases removed from V and 9 bases from J, the gap between germline ends came to 21 bases. Germline CDR1 MNHEY, CDR2 SMNVEV (reference sequence). CDR3 length equals 15 residues. This CDR3 reads CASRIGGGADRPQHF. CDR3 bases: TGTGCCAGCAGGATCGGGGGGGGGGCAGATCGGCCCCAGCATTTT.

The CDR3 protein is CASSQETGGGHNSPLHF. The CDR3 DNA reads TGCGCCAGCAGCCAAGAGACAGGGGGTGGTCATAATTCACCCCTCCACTTT. The rearrangement uses TRBV4-1 and TRBJ1-6; 9 bases match TRBD1. The CDR3 runs to 17 residues. Germline CDR1 MGHRA, CDR2 YSYEKL. With V trimmed by 0 bases and J by 5 bases, 5 bases remained unmatched.

This clonotype was detected many times. The rearrangement links TRBV4-3 to TRBJ2-7, with D possibly being TRBD1 (6 bases). Germline V CDR1 and CDR2: LGHNA, YSLEER. The CDR3 spans 14 residues. Trimming left V 1 base short and J 3 bases short, with 10 bases between. The CDR3, as DNA: TGCGCCAGCAGCCAAGGTCCAGGGGACTACGAGCAGTACTTC. This translates into CASSQGPGDYEQYF.

This clonotype was seen many times. This sequence joins TRBV10-2 and TRBJ2-1, with 11 nucleotides matching TRBD2. The CDR3 is 17 amino acids. The germline CDR1 and CDR2 sequences are WSHSY and SAAADI. V trimming: 2 bases; J trimming: 7 bases; junction bases outside the gene matches: 10. The CDR3 sequence: CASSEVAGGRLRNEQFF. CDR3 nucleotide sequence: TGCGCCAGCAGTGAGGTAGCGGGGGGGAGACTGAGGAATGAGCAGTTCTTC.

The CDR3: CASSDFWAGTEAFF. The CDR3 region has the DNA TGTGCCAGCTCTGACTTCTGGGCGGGCACTGAAGCTTTCTTT. V usage is TRBV6-2 or TRBV6-3 and J usage is TRBJ1-1; D is undetermined. Germline V gene lookup returns CDR1 MNHEY and CDR2 SVGEGT. Trimming cost V 8 bases and J 4 bases, with 17 bases left between them. The CDR3 covers 14 residues.

This clonotype was recorded a few times. The chain has TRBV18 and TRBJ2-3; D gene unclear. CDR1 and CDR2 (germline): KGHSH, LQKENI. Trimming cost V 1 base and J 0 bases, with 11 bases left between them. The CDR3 sequence is 16 residues long. In DNA form, the CDR3 reads TGTGCCAGCTCACCACTGTCAGAGACTAGCACAGATACGCAGTATTTT. Its translation: CASSPLSETSTDTQYF.

This clonotype was picked up a small number of times. The chain carries TRBV6-2 or TRBV6-3 and TRBJ2-5; D tentatively fits TRBD1 or TRBD2 (6 bases each). This CDR3 is built from 14 residues. From germline, CDR1 is MNHEY and CDR2 SVGEGT. V lost 7 bases and J 4 bases, leaving 16 bases between the germline ends. DNA for the CDR3: TGTGCCAGCACCCAGTGGGGGGCAGGAGAGACCCAGTACTTC. Protein product: CASTQWGAGETQYF.

J is TRBJ1-4 and V is TRBV6-5; 7 bases fit TRBD1. CDR3 length equals 17 residues. V was pared by 5 bases and J by 4 bases, with 13 bases of the junction left unmatched. Germline V lookup: CDR1 MNHEY, CDR2 SVGAGI. CDR3 sequence: CASSQSRRQGVNEKLFF. The CDR3 region has the DNA TGTGCCAGCAGTCAGAGCCGTCGACAGGGAGTTAATGAAAAACTGTTTTTT.